What follows is one T cell receptor beta chain and its context. Patients from Seattle were sampled longitudinally, starting during active infection. This sample is part of a study of blood T cell repertoires in COVID-19. Study-wide background: There were acute and convalescent COVID-19 samples, and they came from the United States, Italy and Spain. PBMCs, B-cell-depleted T cells, or T cells were the source of the cDNA or gDNA that made up the material.

The repertoire was sequenced with immunoSEQ multiplex PCR; TCRdb's copy has only in-frame clones and lacks some. The sample holds approximately 240,000 clones, about 93% seen once. The V end was cut by 4 bases, the J end by 5 bases, with 11 bases between. Germline V CDR1 and CDR2: MNHEY, SVGAGI. The CDR3 spans 13 residues. Sequencing was carried out using peripheral blood. The chain has TRBV6-5 and TRBJ2-5; D possibly corresponds to TRBD1 (6 bases). The source of this sequence is a man aged 25-40 years with COVID-19, enrolled during active disease. The DNA for the CDR3 is TGTGCCAGCAGTTGGGGGCGAGGGGAGACCCAGTACTTC. Translating it yields CASSWGRGETQYF.